The 32 T cell receptor beta chains in this list originate from one sample, sequenced in a study of control samples from healthy donors and cancer patients. Libraries were prepared by immunoSEQ multiplex PCR; TCRdb keeps only in-frame clonotypes and omits some of them. The sample contains over 100,000 clones, about 88% of which appear only once. Input material: blood. The receptors were sampled from a man aged 45 to 65 in good health.

The chain couples TRBV6-5 to TRBJ1-6; possible D gene TRBD1, 6 bases. V lost 6 bases, J lost 9 bases, and 15 bases lay in between. The germline gives CDR1 MNHEY, CDR2 SVGAGI. The CDR3 totals 14 residues. The CDR3 spells CASRAAQGGSPLHF. The CDR3 region has the DNA TGTGCCAGCAGGGCGGCACAGGGAGGTTCACCCCTCCACTTT.

The chain couples TRBV27 to TRBJ2-2; 8 nucleotides align to TRBD2. J lost 1 base, V lost 5 bases, and 9 bases had no gene match. The CDR3 runs 17 residues. Germline V CDR1 and CDR2: MNHEY, SMNVEV (reference sequence). The CDR3 spells CASSLAPGTRNTGELFF. Written as DNA, the CDR3 is TGTGCCAGCAGTCTAGCCCCCGGGACTAGGAACACCGGGGAGCTGTTTTTT.

The genes are TRBV19 and TRBJ2-6, with D possibly being TRBD2 (5 bases). The CDR3 is 16 amino acids. V lost 3 bases to trimming and J lost 2 bases, with 11 bases between them. Germline CDR1 LNHDA, CDR2 SQIVND (reference sequence). CDR3 amino acids: CASSIRSGTGANVLTF. The DNA for the CDR3 is TGTGCCAGTAGTATTAGGTCGGGGACTGGGGCCAACGTCCTGACTTTC.

The chain links TRBV2 to TRBJ1-2; D is ambiguous. The germline gives CDR1 SNHLY, CDR2 FYNNEI. Trimming shortened V by 7 bases and J by 10 bases, and 25 bases separated the two germline ends. The CDR3 runs to 15 residues. As DNA, the CDR3 is TGTGCCAGCACAAACGGCGTGGGAGTCTGGGTGTACTACACCTTC. Translation gives CASTNGVGVWVYYTF.

The chain joins TRBV10-1 to TRBJ2-7; 11 positions agree with TRBD2. Looked up from germline, CDR1 is WNHNN and CDR2 is SYGVQD (reference sequence). V was clipped by 8 bases and J by 2 bases; unmatched bases: 14. The CDR3 extends over 17 amino acids. The CDR3 spells CASGWHSGGGGAYEQYF. The CDR3 DNA follows: TGCGCCAGCGGATGGCATAGCGGGGGGGGAGGTGCCTACGAGCAGTACTTC.

The chain links TRBV5-1 to TRBJ2-7, with unresolved D. The CDR3 is made up of 15 amino acids. Germline CDR1 and CDR2: SGHRS and YFSETQ. Deletions cut 6 bases from V and 0 bases from J, with 16 bases between. The CDR3: CASNPGQGRSYEQYF. In DNA form, the CDR3 reads TGCGCCAGCAACCCCGGCCAAGGCCGCTCCTACGAGCAGTACTTC.

This chain uses TRBV7-8 with TRBJ1-6, with 7 nucleotides matching TRBD1. V lost 1 base, J lost 6 bases, and 3 bases stayed unmatched. Germline V lookup: CDR1 SGHVS, CDR2 FQNEAQ. This CDR3 contains 15 residues. CDR3 amino acids: CASSLVDRANSPLHF. CDR3 DNA sequence: TGTGCCAGCAGCTTAGTCGACAGGGCTAATTCACCCCTCCACTTT.

This chain links TRBV5-8 with TRBJ2-3; TRBD2 is a possible D gene (5 bases). CDR1 is SGHTS and CDR2 is YDEGEE in the germline V gene. CDR3 length: 15 residues. The ends were cut back, 4 bases at V and 2 bases at J, with 14 bases in the middle. CDR3 in amino acids: CASSAGVSITDTQYF. Here the CDR3 DNA reads TGTGCCAGCAGCGCCGGGGTATCGATCACAGATACGCAGTATTTT. Full variable domain (missing parts from reference TRBV5-8 and TRBJ2-3): EAGVTQSPTHLIKTRGQQATLRCSPISGHTSVYWYQQALGLGLQFLLWYDEGEERNRGNFPPRFSGRQFPNYSSELNVNALELEDSALYLCASSAGVSITDTQYFGPGTRLTVL.

The rearrangement links TRBV2 to TRBJ2-1; D uncertain. The germline V and J ends were trimmed by 2 bases and 0 bases, with 5 bases remaining between them. This CDR3 is built from 14 residues. Germline CDR1 and CDR2: SNHLY and FYNNEI. Written as DNA, the CDR3 is TGTGCCAGCAGTGAAAGCAGCTCCTACAATGAGCAGTTCTTC. Translation gives CASSESSSYNEQFF.

This chain uses TRBV5-4 with TRBJ2-1; D not certain. Germline V gene sequence: CDR1 SGHNT, CDR2 YYREEE (reference sequence). The ends were cut back, 4 bases at V and 9 bases at J, with 17 bases in the middle. The CDR3 is 14 amino acids. The CDR3 spells CASSRPKAKGEQFF. The CDR3 nucleotides read TGTGCCAGCAGCCGACCGAAGGCTAAAGGTGAGCAGTTCTTC.

This clone is a singleton in its sample. The gene calls are TRBV5-1 and TRBJ2-2; TRBD2 matches at 7 bases. This CDR3 comprises 16 residues. Losses at the gene ends were 0 bases for V and 3 bases for J; bases not matched to a gene: 5. CDR1 is SGHRS, CDR2 YFSETQ, per germline. The CDR3 DNA is TGCGCCAGCAGCTTGGTCGGGGGGTTGTACACCGGGGAGCTGTTTTTT. Protein product: CASSLVGGLYTGELFF.

The chain recombines TRBV2 with TRBJ1-6; D is uncertain. CDR1 SNHLY and CDR2 FYNNEI come from the germline V gene. The ends were cut back, 7 bases at V and 0 bases at J, with 10 bases in the middle. The CDR3 loop spans 15 amino acids. The CDR3 reads CASNLESSYNSPLHF. The CDR3 nucleotides read TGTGCCAGCAACCTGGAAAGCTCCTATAATTCACCCCTCCACTTT. The whole variable domain, filled in from reference TRBV2 and TRBJ1-6, reads EPEVTQTPSHQVTQMGQEVILRCVPISNHLYFYWYRQILGQKVEFLVSFYNNEISEKSEIFDDQFSVERPDGSNFTLKIRSTKLEDSAMYFCASNLESSYNSPLHFGNGTRLTVT.

This clone was counted once. The CDR3 coding sequence is TGTGCCATCAGTGAGAAGGACCGGGGAACATATGGCTACACCTTC. Translation: CAISEKDRGTYGYTF. The rearrangement links TRBV10-3 to TRBJ1-2, with D unresolved. There are 15 residues in the CDR3. Germline assignment: CDR1 ENHRY and CDR2 SYGVKD. Trimming removed 2 bases at V and 5 bases at J, with 15 bases between.

J is TRBJ2-2 and V is TRBV19; possibly TRBD1 or TRBD2 for D (5 bases each). Germline CDR1 and CDR2: LNHDA and SQIVND (reference sequence). V shed 4 bases and J shed 4 bases, with 13 bases lying between them. The CDR3 consists of 15 residues. The CDR3, as DNA: TGTGCCAGTAGTAGGGGGACCCGAGGCACCGGGGAGCTGTTTTTT. Its translation is CASSRGTRGTGELFF. Filled out from reference TRBV19 and TRBJ2-2, the complete variable domain reads DGGITQSPKYLFRKEGQNVTLSCEQNLNHDAMYWYRQDPGQGLRLIYYSQIVNDFQKGDIAEGYSVSREKKESFPLTVTSAQKNPTAFYLCASSRGTRGTGELFFGEGSRLTVL.

This chain connects TRBV25-1 to TRBJ1-5, with no clear D. The germline V gene has CDR1 MGHDK and CDR2 SYGVNS. V gave up 7 bases and J gave up 3 bases, with 10 bases separating them. The CDR3 has 13 amino acids. CDR3 amino acids: CASNGESNQPQHF. In nucleotides, the CDR3 is TGTGCCAGCAACGGCGAGTCCAATCAGCCCCAGCATTTT.

The V call is TRBV5-1, the J call TRBJ2-1; D is ambiguous. V gave up 3 bases and J gave up 6 bases, with 16 bases separating them. The CDR3 spans 15 residues. Germline V lookup: CDR1 SGHRS, CDR2 YFSETQ. CDR3 coding DNA: TGCGCCAGCAGCTCGGACGGCAAGGTTGCCAATGAGCAGTTCTTC. Protein sequence: CASSSDGKVANEQFF.

The chain combines TRBV6-6 with TRBJ1-1; 8 bases match TRBD1. The CDR3 covers 13 residues. V dropped 11 bases and J dropped 1; count of bases not matched to a gene: 6. Germline CDR1 reads MNHNY; CDR2 reads SVGAGI (reference sequence). The CDR3: CAVAGTGNTEAFF. DNA of the CDR3: TGTGCCGTCGCCGGGACAGGGAACACTGAAGCTTTCTTT.

This sequence joins TRBV6-5 and TRBJ2-5, with D possibly TRBD1 on 6 matching bases. Trimming left V 2 bases short and J 1 base short, with 11 bases between. Germline values: CDR1 MNHEY, CDR2 SVGAGI. This CDR3 has 15 amino acids. This chain's CDR3 is CASSYRTDFQETQYF. DNA for the CDR3: TGTGCCAGCAGTTACCGGACAGATTTCCAAGAGACCCAGTACTTC.

The chain joins TRBV9 to TRBJ2-3; 8 nucleotides agree with TRBD2. The CDR3 totals 16 residues. V shed 0 bases and J 1 base; nucleotides not matched to a gene: 4. Germline CDR1 is SGDLS and CDR2 is YYNGEE. In DNA, the CDR3 is TGTGCCAGCAGCGTAGCTCCAGCGGGGGGCACAGATACGCAGTATTTT. Translated: CASSVAPAGGTDTQYF.

The CDR3 bases are TGTGCCAGCAGTTTATCCTCTCTGACAGGGAACGAGCAGTACTTC. It specifies CASSLSSLTGNEQYF. This chain joins TRBV28 and TRBJ2-7, with TRBD1 matching over 7 bases. The CDR3 runs 15 residues. In germline, CDR1 is MDHEN, CDR2 SYDVKM. Trimming cost V 1 base and J 5 bases; bases outside gene matches: 8.

V and J are TRBV5-5 and TRBJ2-3; 11 nucleotides line up with TRBD2. CDR3 length: 18 amino acids. Unmatched junction bases numbered 12, after V lost 4 bases and J lost 2 bases. The V gene's germline CDR1 is SGHKS and CDR2 YYEKEE (reference sequence). This chain's CDR3 is CASSVTSGGNKNTDTQYF. The CDR3 coding sequence is TGTGCCAGCAGCGTAACTAGCGGGGGCAATAAAAACACAGATACGCAGTATTTT. The full variable domain, in which reference TRBV5-5 and TRBJ2-3 provide the parts outside the CDR3, is DAGVTQSPTHLIKTRGQQVTLRCSPISGHKSVSWYQQVLGQGPQFIFQYYEKEERGRGNFPDRFSARQFPNYSSELNVNALLLGDSALYLCASSVTSGGNKNTDTQYFGPGTRLTVL.

This clone was seen only a few times. The chain joins TRBV3-1 (or the pseudogene TRBV3-2) to TRBJ2-7; D is unresolved. V was trimmed by 2 bases and J by 2 bases, leaving 4 bases between them. The CDR3 has 12 amino acids. Germline CDR1 reads LGHDT; CDR2 reads YNNKEL (reference sequence). The CDR3: CASSQTAYEQYF. CDR3 nucleotide sequence: TGTGCCAGCAGCCAAACGGCCTACGAGCAGTACTTC.

This chain links TRBV5-4 with TRBJ1-1; possible D gene TRBD1, 5 bases. The CDR3 is made up of 16 amino acids. V lost 0 bases and J lost 1, with 13 bases in between. CDR1 is SGHNT and CDR2 is YYREEE in the germline V gene (reference sequence). CDR3 amino acids: CASSLDSVGGNTEAFF. In DNA form, the CDR3 reads TGTGCCAGCAGCTTGGATTCAGTGGGGGGGAACACTGAAGCTTTCTTT.

CDR3 protein: CASSDFSGGNQPQHF. The CDR3 coding sequence is TGTGCCAGCAGTGATTTTAGTGGAGGCAATCAGCCCCAGCATTTT. The rearrangement links TRBV2 to TRBJ1-5; no firm D call. CDR3 length: 15 amino acids. Trimming stripped 3 bases from V and 2 bases from J, with 11 bases between. Looked up from germline, CDR1 is SNHLY and CDR2 is FYNNEI.

The chain links TRBV19 to TRBJ1-2, with D maybe TRBD1 (5 bases). Trimming removed 5 bases from V and 8 bases from J, with 18 bases in between. This CDR3 spans 14 amino acids. CDR1 and CDR2 from the germline V gene are LNHDA and SQIVND (reference sequence). The CDR3 sequence is CASSPDGTRLGYTF. The CDR3 nucleotides read TGTGCCAGTAGTCCGGACGGGACTAGGTTGGGCTACACCTTC.

This clone was recorded only once. This chain joins TRBV2 and TRBJ2-5; the match to TRBD2 covers 9 bases. The CDR3 is made up of 14 amino acids. In germline, CDR1 is SNHLY, CDR2 FYNNEI. Trimming took 4 bases from V and 4 from J; bases not matched to a gene: 4. The CDR3 reads CASSGGGARETQYF. In DNA, the CDR3 is TGTGCCAGCAGTGGCGGGGGGGCCAGAGAGACCCAGTACTTC.

This chain links TRBV10-3 with TRBJ1-2; perhaps TRBD1 as D (5 bases). This CDR3 is 13 amino acids long. CDR1 and CDR2 (germline): ENHRY, SYGVKD. V was pared by 10 bases and J by 3 bases, with 15 bases between. For the CDR3, the DNA is TGTGCCAGCGGGACGGAGAAAGACTATGGCTACACCTTC. Translating gives CASGTEKDYGYTF.

V gene TRBV6-1 combines with J gene TRBJ2-1, with a weak D call TRBD1 (6 bases). Trimming took off 2 bases at V and 2 bases at J, with 16 bases between the two ends. The CDR3 sequence is 17 residues long. Germline CDR1 and CDR2: MNHNS and SASEGT. CDR3 region: CASSEFWRTETYNEQFF. CDR3 bases: TGTGCCAGCAGTGAATTTTGGCGGACAGAGACCTACAATGAGCAGTTCTTC.

The chain has TRBV6-5 and TRBJ2-5, with D perhaps being TRBD1 or TRBD2 (5 bases each). The CDR3 is 15 amino acids. The germline V and J ends were trimmed by 5 bases and 7 bases, with 20 bases remaining between them. Per germline, CDR1 MNHEY and CDR2 SVGAGI. This chain's CDR3 is CASSQQSGTHGTQYF. For the CDR3, the DNA is TGTGCCAGCAGTCAACAATCCGGGACCCATGGGACCCAGTACTTC.

The CDR3 here is CASSLGISADSYEQYF. CDR3 in DNA: TGTGCCAGCAGCTTAGGCATTTCGGCAGATTCCTACGAGCAGTACTTC. The rearrangement uses TRBV11-2 and TRBJ2-7; D is ambiguous. The germline V and J ends were trimmed by 1 base and 1 base, with 14 bases remaining between them. Germline V lookup: CDR1 SGHAT, CDR2 FQNNGV. The CDR3 extends over 16 amino acids.

V gene TRBV18 combines with J gene TRBJ1-3; no clear D. The CDR3 contains 17 residues. V lost 5 bases to trimming and J lost 2 bases, with 19 bases between them. In germline, CDR1 is KGHSH, CDR2 LQKENI. The CDR3 protein is CASSSRGGPETGNTIYF. As DNA, the CDR3 is TGTGCCAGCTCATCCCGCGGAGGGCCAGAAACTGGAAACACCATATATTTT.

V and J are TRBV27 and TRBJ2-1, with D possibly called TRBD1 or TRBD2 (5 bases each). Trimming took 3 bases from V and 12 from J, leaving 9 bases between them. This CDR3 has 11 amino acids. Germline CDR1 reads MNHEY; CDR2 reads SMNVEV (reference sequence). CDR3 in amino acids: CASSFGTWQFF. Written as DNA, the CDR3 is TGTGCCAGCAGTTTCGGGACGTGGCAGTTCTTC.